The source of this T cell receptor (beta chain) is a study of T cells in localized non-small cell lung cancer. General observations from the study: The tumor had only one region sequenced, so heterogeneity remains possible. Uninvolved adjacent lung showed peak T cell clonality, exceeding tumor.

CDR1 and CDR2 from the germline V gene are SGHNT and YYREEE (reference sequence). V was cut by 2 bases and J by 6 bases, with 17 bases left in between. This CDR3 comprises 15 residues. Libraries were prepared by immunoSEQ multiplex PCR; TCRdb keeps only in-frame clonotypes and omits some of them. The sample has approximately 30,000 clones; around 86% are singletons. To note about this clone: Antigen: not known.

This chain links TRBV5-4 with TRBJ1-1; TRBD1 might be the D (5 bases). The receptor's source is a male donor aged 60 or over with stage III lung adenocarcinoma. This sample comprised peripheral blood, obtained before any cancer treatment. The CDR3 loop is CASSFITTGVSEAFF. CDR3 DNA: TGTGCCAGCAGCTTTATAACGACGGGGGTTTCTGAAGCTTTCTTT.